The rows below give T cell receptor beta chains drawn from one sample of a study of T cell clones after liver transplantation. TCRdb's copy holds only in-frame clones and misses some; the assay was immunoSEQ multiplex PCR. The repertoire consists of approximately 70,000 clones, with roughly 84% occurring once and the leading ten covering more than 2%. Sequences were derived from CD4+ T cells from blood, sampled 48 months after liver transplant. These receptors all stem from a human patient who received a liver transplant. Some of these T cells may belong to the graft donor. Both conserved end residues are part of each CDR3. The D gene is left open where the match is weak. A clone size is listed for some rows: how often the clone was seen (once, few, many), or a class if it is expanded.

NA	TRBV7-7	TRBJ2-5	NA	13	CASSSPAQETQYF	TGTGCTAGCAGCTCACCGGCTCAAGAGACCCAGTACTTC
NA	TRBV11-1	TRBJ2-5	NA	14	CASSPSRSGKTQYF	TGTGCCAGCAGCCCAAGCCGGTCAGGAAAGACCCAGTACTTC
NA	TRBV9	TRBJ2-3	TRBD1	15	CASSVAGQGGDTQYF	TGTGCCAGCAGCGTAGCGGGACAGGGGGGTGATACGCAGTATTTT
NA	TRBV20-1	TRBJ2-7	NA	11	CSASQVNEQYF	TGCAGTGCTAGCCAGGTAAACGAGCAGTACTTC
NA	TRBV4-3	TRBJ2-2	NA	13	CASSLLGLGELFF	TGCGCCAGCAGCCTTCTAGGCCTCGGGGAGCTGTTTTTT
NA	TRBV6-5	TRBJ1-1	NA	14	CASSILSRDTEAFF	TGTGCCAGCAGTATTTTGTCCAGGGACACTGAAGCTTTCTTT
NA	TRBV27	TRBJ1-4	TRBD1	15	CASSPYRGTNEKLFF	TGTGCCAGCAGTCCCTACAGGGGAACTAATGAAAAACTGTTTTTT
NA	TRBV7-2	TRBJ1-2	NA	11	CASSSKRGYTF	TGTGCCAGCAGCTCAAAGAGGGGTTACACCTTC
few	TRBV7-6	TRBJ2-1	TRBD2	16	CASSLRLAGVGDEQFF	TGTGCCAGCAGCTTAAGACTAGCGGGAGTAGGCGATGAGCAGTTCTTC
NA	TRBV9	TRBJ2-5	NA	14	CASSGPGTPSTQYF	TGTGCCAGCAGCGGACCCGGGACGCCGTCGACCCAGTACTTC
NA	TRBV21-1	TRBJ1-1	NA	13	CASSGGTDTEAFF	TGTGCCAGCAGCGGGGGAACGGACACTGAAGCTTTCTTT
NA	TRBV7-8	TRBJ1-1	TRBD1	16	CASSLTGGIGDTEAFF	TGTGCCAGCAGCCTCACAGGGGGCATAGGTGACACTGAAGCTTTCTTT
NA	TRBV6-9	TRBJ2-7	TRBD2	13	CASRASGAYEQYF	TGTGCCAGCAGGGCTAGCGGGGCCTACGAGCAGTACTTC
NA	TRBV5-1	TRBJ2-1	TRBD1	14	CASSRQGDYNEQFF	TGCGCCAGCAGCAGACAGGGGGACTACAATGAGCAGTTCTTC
NA	TRBV5-3	TRBJ2-5	NA	15	CARSGQPPTRETQYF	TGTGCCAGAAGCGGACAACCCCCGACCAGGGAGACCCAGTACTTC
NA	TRBV4-2	TRBJ2-1	NA	14	CASSQVFVYNEQFF	TGTGCCAGCAGCCAAGTTTTTGTCTACAATGAGCAGTTCTTC
NA	TRBV4-2	TRBJ2-3	TRBD2	15	CASSTGGRDTDTQYF	TGTGCCAGCAGCACCGGCGGGAGGGACACAGATACGCAGTATTTT
NA	TRBV6-1	TRBJ1-5	NA	15	CASMAGTYSNQPQHF	TGTGCCAGCATGGCAGGAACCTATAGCAATCAGCCCCAGCATTTT
NA	TRBV15	TRBJ2-1	NA	13	CATSSHRANEQFF	TGTGCCACCAGCTCCCACCGGGCCAATGAGCAGTTCTTC
NA	TRBV19	TRBJ1-5	TRBD1	18	CASSDYHRGTGDDQPQHF	TGTGCCAGTAGCGATTATCACCGCGGGACAGGGGATGATCAGCCCCAGCATTTT
NA	TRBV2	TRBJ2-7	TRBD1	15	CASSDLTGTGVQQYF	TGTGCCAGCAGTGACCTAACCGGGACAGGGGTTCAGCAGTACTTC
NA	TRBV13	TRBJ2-3	NA	16	CASSLRGGKSTDTQYF	TGTGCCAGCAGCTTACGGGGTGGGAAAAGCACAGATACGCAGTATTTT
NA	TRBV7-3	TRBJ2-1	TRBD2	15	CASSRRGLAGNEQFF	TGTGCCAGCAGCCGTCGAGGACTAGCGGGCAATGAGCAGTTCTTC
NA	TRBV18	TRBJ1-1	NA	14	CASSPDLGNTEAFF	TGTGCCAGCTCGCCGGACCTGGGGAACACTGAAGCTTTCTTT
NA	TRBV9	TRBJ2-1	TRBD2	16	CASSMGGTSSNNEQFF	TGTGCCAGCAGCATGGGTGGGACTAGCAGCAACAATGAGCAGTTCTTC
NA	TRBV28	TRBJ2-3	NA	15	CASRRGGGSTDTQYF	TGTGCCAGCAGGAGAGGGGGGGGTAGCACAGATACGCAGTATTTT
few	TRBV28	TRBJ2-7	NA	13	CASSPPLGVEQYF	TGTGCCAGCAGTCCCCCTTTGGGGGTCGAGCAGTACTTC
NA	TRBV7-3	TRBJ2-1	NA	16	CASSPQTGFVGNEQFF	TGTGCCAGCAGCCCACAAACAGGGTTCGTTGGCAATGAGCAGTTCTTC
NA	TRBV5-1	TRBJ2-1	NA	15	CASSPSGSSYNEQFF	TGCGCCAGCAGCCCGTCGGGGAGCTCCTACAATGAGCAGTTCTTC
NA	TRBV28	TRBJ2-1	NA	17	CASSYRFSATLYNEQFF	TGTGCCAGCAGTTACCGGTTTAGCGCTACCCTCTACAATGAGCAGTTCTTC
NA	TRBV2	TRBJ2-6	TRBD1	15	CASSQGASGANVLTF	TGTGCCAGCAGTCAGGGGGCGTCTGGGGCCAACGTCCTGACTTTC
NA	TRBV5-1	TRBJ1-1	NA	15	CASSLENGAYTEAFF	TGCGCCAGCAGCTTGGAGAATGGGGCCTACACTGAAGCTTTCTTT
NA	TRBV10-3	TRBJ2-7	TRBD1	13	CAITSDRVHEQYF	TGTGCCATCACCTCCGACAGGGTCCACGAGCAGTACTTC
NA	TRBV6-5	TRBJ2-7	TRBD2	15	CASRTSGGSSYEQYF	TGTGCCAGCAGGACTAGCGGGGGAAGCTCCTACGAGCAGTACTTC
few	TRBV19	TRBJ1-5	NA	16	CASSIGPQGWRQPQHF	TGTGCCAGTAGTATTGGTCCCCAGGGTTGGCGCCAGCCCCAGCATTTT
NA	TRBV4-3	TRBJ2-1	TRBD2	16	CASSKQLAGVYNEQFF	TGCGCCAGCAGTAAACAACTAGCGGGAGTATACAATGAGCAGTTCTTC
NA	TRBV5-4	TRBJ2-3	NA	14	CASSWRGPTDTQYF	TGTGCCAGCAGTTGGCGGGGACCCACAGATACGCAGTATTTT
NA	TRBV7-2	TRBJ1-2	NA	13	CASSSTVGYGYTF	TGTGCCAGCAGCTCCACAGTGGGATATGGCTACACCTTC
few	TRBV2	TRBJ1-1	NA	13	CASSVGVNTEAFF	TGTGCCAGCAGTGTTGGGGTGAACACTGAAGCTTTCTTT
NA	TRBV5-6	TRBJ1-2	NA	13	CASNWGSNYGYTF	TGTGCCAGCAACTGGGGGTCTAACTATGGCTACACCTTC
once	TRBV5-1	TRBJ1-2	TRBD1	15	CASSLAPQGNYGYTF	TGCGCCAGCAGCTTGGCCCCACAGGGGAACTATGGCTACACCTTC
NA	TRBV27	TRBJ2-7	TRBD1	13	CASSPGTGREQYF	TGTGCCAGCAGTCCAGGGACAGGGCGGGAGCAGTACTTC
NA	TRBV7-2	TRBJ2-2	NA	14	CASSLDREAGELFF	TGTGCCAGCAGCTTAGACAGGGAAGCCGGGGAGCTGTTTTTT
once	TRBV7-2	TRBJ1-4	TRBD1	14	CASSSQGVNEKLFF	TGTGCCAGCAGCTCACAGGGGGTCAACGAAAAACTGTTTTTT
NA	TRBV18	TRBJ2-1	TRBD1	15	CASSRTGTIYNEQFF	TGTGCCAGCTCACGGACAGGGACCATTTACAATGAGCAGTTCTTC
NA	TRBV19	TRBJ2-2	NA	14	CATPAQGNTGELFF	TGTGCCACCCCAGCACAGGGGAACACCGGGGAGCTGTTTTTT
NA	TRBV7-2	TRBJ1-5	NA	15	CASSLQRGYNQPQHF	TGTGCCAGCAGCCTTCAGAGGGGTTACAATCAGCCCCAGCATTTT
NA	TRBV7-2	TRBJ2-7	NA	12	CASSLGSYEQYF	TGTGCCAGCAGCTTAGGCTCCTACGAGCAGTACTTC
few	TRBV9	TRBJ1-6	NA	15	CASSVEQGTNSPLHF	TGTGCCAGCAGCGTAGAACAGGGCACGAATTCACCCCTCCACTTT
NA	TRBV9	TRBJ1-6	NA	16	CASSALSGQVESPLHF	TGTGCCAGCAGCGCCCTCAGCGGCCAGGTCGAGTCACCCCTCCACTTT
NA	TRBV27	TRBJ2-2	NA	13	CASSLLHTGELFF	TGTGCCAGCAGTTTACTCCACACCGGGGAGCTGTTTTTT
NA	TRBV7-6	TRBJ1-4	NA	13	CASGSGSFEKLFF	TGTGCCAGCGGGAGCGGGTCTTTTGAAAAACTGTTTTTT